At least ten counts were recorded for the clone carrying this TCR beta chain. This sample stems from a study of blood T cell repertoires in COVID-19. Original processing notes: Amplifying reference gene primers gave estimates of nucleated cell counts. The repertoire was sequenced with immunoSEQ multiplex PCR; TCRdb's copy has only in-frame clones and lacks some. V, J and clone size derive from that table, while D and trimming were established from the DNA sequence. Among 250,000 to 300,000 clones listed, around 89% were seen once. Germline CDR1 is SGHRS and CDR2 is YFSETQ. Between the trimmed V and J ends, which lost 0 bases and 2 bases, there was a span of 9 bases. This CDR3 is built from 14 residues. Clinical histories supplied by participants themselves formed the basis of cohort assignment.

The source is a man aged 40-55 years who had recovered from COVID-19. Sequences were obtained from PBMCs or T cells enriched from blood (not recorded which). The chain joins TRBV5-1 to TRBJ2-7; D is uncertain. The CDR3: CASSLETSPYEQYF. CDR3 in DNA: TGCGCCAGCAGCTTGGAGACATCCCCCTACGAGCAGTACTTC.